The present T cell receptor (beta chain) was sequenced within a study of shared clonotypes between healthy human individuals. Findings and limits, study-wide: Estimated richness was generally greater in naive than memory subsets. Rarefaction indicated that sorted-subset sequencing remained incomplete although depth was large.

Combination of CD45RO+ cells with CCR7-negative CD45RA+ TemRA cells was used for CD8 memory. In the original workflow: With immunoSEQ giving junction-only sequences and no quality scores, filtering differed. Profiled with immunoSEQ multiplex PCR; TCRdb holds only in-frame clones, not every one. For V, J and clone size, that table is used; D and trimming come from the DNA. The repertoire has roughly 660,000 clones, 90% of them found once; the top ten carry 34%. This CDR3 region has 13 residues. V lost 3 bases and J lost 8, with 13 bases in between. Germline V gives CDR1 SEHNR, CDR2 FQNEAQ (reference sequence). In the case of this clone: Its antigen is still unknown.

The sample was memory CD8+ T cells from PBMCs. Stated subset: CD45RO+ cells pooled with CCR7-negative TemRA cells. This TCR was sampled from a man younger than 35 in good health. Some clones in this sample may be carry-over from other donors' samples. V usage is TRBV7-9 and J usage is TRBJ1-2; D gene unclear. The CDR3 loop is CASSFGNPGGYTF. The CDR3 DNA follows: TGTGCCAGCAGCTTTGGCAACCCGGGAGGCTACACCTTC.